The 29 T cell receptor beta chains listed next were all sequenced from one sample in a study of T cells in Graves' hyperthyroidism and ophthalmopathy. What was amplified from RNA transcripts were TCR beta CDR3 regions. First-round RT-PCR of the TCR CDR3 relied on the HTBI primer set. MiXCR, applied by TCRdb to the multiplex PCR reads, yields one record per CDR3 protein. The table includes approximately 600,000 distinct CDR3 sequences, around 21% detected once. The source material was blood. The receptors derive from a man aged 25 to 40 with Graves' ophthalmopathy.

This clonotype was counted a few times. This chain joins TRBV19 and TRBJ2-7; unclear D gene. Germline loops: CDR1 LNHDA, CDR2 SQIVND (reference sequence). This CDR3 region has 9 residues. Trimming took 11 bases from V and 5 from J, leaving 7 bases between them. CDR3 sequence reads: CARFHEQYF. Written as DNA, the CDR3 is TGTGCCCGCTTTCACGAGCAGTACTTC.

This clonotype was observed many times. The chain combines TRBV11-3 with TRBJ1-2, with D unclear. Germline values: CDR1 SGHNT, CDR2 YENEEA. The CDR3 is 12 amino acids. V dropped 4 bases and J dropped 7 bases, with 10 bases sitting between them. CDR3 coding DNA: TGTGCCAGCAGCTCCGGTGGTGTTGGCTACACCTTC. This gives the protein CASSSGGVGYTF. The full variable domain, rest sourced from reference TRBV11-3 and TRBJ1-2, is EAGVVQSPRYKIIEKKQPVAFWCNPISGHNTLYWYLQNLGQGPELLIRYENEEAVDDSQLPKDRFSAERLKGVDSTLKIQPAELGDSAVYLCASSSGGVGYTFGSGTRLTVV.

V gene TRBV5-6 combines with J gene TRBJ1-4, with D uncertain. The V end lost 0 bases, the J end lost 6 bases, and 15 bases lay between the germline ends. The CDR3 loop spans 16 amino acids. CDR1 and CDR2 (germline): SGHDT, YYEEEE. The CDR3 loop reads CASSLDLDPGYEKLFF. The CDR3 DNA follows: TGTGCCAGCAGCTTGGATCTGGACCCCGGCTATGAAAAACTGTTTTTT.

The sample holds a few counts of this clonotype. This chain connects TRBV11-2 to TRBJ2-1, with D tentatively TRBD2 (6 bases). Germline V gives CDR1 SGHAT, CDR2 FQNNGV. The V end was cut by 8 bases, the J end by 5 bases, with 16 bases between. This CDR3 spans 14 amino acids. The CDR3 is CASHGLAEDNEQFF. CDR3 in DNA: TGTGCCAGCCATGGGTTAGCGGAGGACAATGAGCAGTTCTTC.

This clonotype was counted between two and nine times. The rearrangement joins TRBV20-1 to TRBJ2-1; TRBD2 might be the D (5 bases). With 5 bases removed from V and 6 bases from J, the gap between germline ends came to 14 bases. CDR3 length: 13 amino acids. Germline CDR1 is DFQATT and CDR2 is SNEGSKA (reference sequence). CDR3 loop: CSARFGLSNEQFF. CDR3 sequence (DNA): TGCAGTGCTCGATTCGGACTGTCCAATGAGCAGTTCTTC.

This clonotype has only a few counts. A clone one base away is much larger, so this may be a read error. This chain links TRBV27 with TRBJ2-3; 8 bases fit TRBD2. V gave up 5 bases and J gave up 4 bases; unmatched junction bases: 8. This CDR3 spans 15 amino acids. Per the germline V gene, CDR1 is MNHEY and CDR2 is SMNVEV (reference sequence). In DNA form, the CDR3 reads TGTGCCAGCAGTCCGAGACTAGCGCCCCCAGATACGCAGTATTTT. Amino acids: CASSPRLAPPDTQYF.

In its sample, this clonotype was seen a few times. CDR3 sequence reads: CASSATSGGSYNEQFF. The CDR3, as DNA: TGTGCCAGCAGTGCGACTAGCGGGGGGTCATACAATGAGCAGTTCTTC. The V call is TRBV27, the J call TRBJ2-1, with 13 bases that match TRBD2. Germline V CDR1 and CDR2: MNHEY, SMNVEV (reference sequence). V lost 5 bases to trimming and J lost 4 bases; unmatched junction nucleotides: 5. The CDR3 totals 16 residues.

The chain carries TRBV27 and TRBJ2-1; TRBD2 matches at 10 bases. The J segment lost 8 bases and the V segment lost 6 bases, leaving 10 bases of the junction unmatched. The germline V gene encodes CDR1 MNHEY and CDR2 SMNVEV (reference sequence). The length of the CDR3 is 15 residues. The CDR3 spells CASRYTSGMNHEQFF. The CDR3, as DNA: TGTGCCAGCAGATACACTAGCGGGATGAATCATGAGCAGTTCTTC.

This chain connects TRBV7-2 to TRBJ2-1; 11 bases line up with TRBD2. Germline V gives CDR1 SGHTA, CDR2 FQGNSA. Trimming at V came to 8 bases and at J to 7 bases, leaving 10 bases not matched to a gene. CDR3 length equals 15 residues. In DNA, the CDR3 is TGTGCCAGCGCCCAGATGGCTAGCGGGAGGAATGAGCAGTTCTTC. This translates into CASAQMASGRNEQFF.

CDR3 DNA sequence: TGTGCCAGCAGCTCGATCGGGACCGACCATAATTCACCCCTCCACTTT. It encodes CASSSIGTDHNSPLHF. The chain combines TRBV28 with TRBJ1-6, with a tentative D call TRBD1 (5 bases). V lost 6 bases, J lost 5 bases, and 17 bases lay in between. This CDR3 spans 16 amino acids. The germline gives CDR1 MDHEN, CDR2 SYDVKM. The complete variable domain, with remaining parts taken from reference TRBV28 and TRBJ1-6, reads DVKVTQSSRYLVKRTGEKVFLECVQDMDHENMFWYRQDPGLGLRLIYFSYDVKMKEKGDIPEGYSVSREKKERFSLILESASTNQTSMYLCASSSIGTDHNSPLHFGNGTRLTVT.

At least ten counts were recorded for this clonotype. The chain links TRBV28 to TRBJ1-6; no definite D call. Between the trimmed V and J ends, which lost 5 bases and 7 bases, there was a span of 6 bases. Per the germline V gene, CDR1 is MDHEN and CDR2 is SYDVKM. The CDR3 consists of 12 residues. The CDR3 region is CASSSLNSPLHF. The CDR3 DNA follows: TGTGCCAGCAGTAGCCTCAATTCACCCCTCCACTTT.

This clonotype appeared a few times. The rearrangement links TRBV12-3 or TRBV12-4 to TRBJ2-7; possible D gene TRBD2, 5 bases. The CDR3 contains 12 residues. V gave up 3 bases and J gave up 6 bases, with 9 bases separating them. The CDR3 region is CASSLGRTEQYF. The CDR3 DNA reads as TGTGCCAGCAGTTTGGGGAGAACCGAGCAGTACTTC.

The V gene is TRBV7-9, the J gene TRBJ1-2; perhaps TRBD1 as D (5 bases). Trimming removed 6 bases from V and 4 bases from J, with 18 bases in between. CDR1 is SEHNR, CDR2 FQNEAQ, per germline (reference sequence). The CDR3 is made up of 15 amino acids. CDR3 protein: CASSPFGQGLYGYTF. CDR3 sequence (DNA): TGTGCCAGCAGTCCCTTCGGGCAGGGCCTCTATGGCTACACCTTC. Full variable domain (rest looked up from reference TRBV7-9 and TRBJ1-2): DTGVSQNPRHKITKRGQNVTFRCDPISEHNRLYWYRQTLGQGPEFLTYFQNEAQLEKSRLLSDRFSAERPKGSFSTLEIQRTEQGDSAMYLCASSPFGQGLYGYTFGSGTRLTVV.

The chain is built from TRBV10-2 and TRBJ2-3; TRBD2 matches at 13 bases. The CDR3 covers 15 residues. The trim removed 6 bases at V and 8 bases at J, leaving 8 bases unmatched. Looked up from germline, CDR1 is WSHSY and CDR2 is SAAADI. In DNA, the CDR3 is TGCGCCAGCAGGGGTGGACTAGCGGGAGAGGGTACGCAGTATTTT. Its translation: CASRGGLAGEGTQYF.

This clonotype was counted ten times or more. The chain joins TRBV28 to TRBJ1-5; D may be TRBD1 (5 bases). The germline gives CDR1 MDHEN, CDR2 SYDVKM. The CDR3 loop spans 16 amino acids. The germline V and J ends were trimmed by 5 bases and 3 bases, with 17 bases remaining between them. The CDR3, as DNA: TGTGCCAGCAGTCCCGCCGGGGCAGGGAACAATCAGCCCCAGCATTTT. As protein: CASSPAGAGNNQPQHF. The whole variable domain, remainder taken from reference TRBV28 and TRBJ1-5, is DVKVTQSSRYLVKRTGEKVFLECVQDMDHENMFWYRQDPGLGLRLIYFSYDVKMKEKGDIPEGYSVSREKKERFSLILESASTNQTSMYLCASSPAGAGNNQPQHFGDGTRLSIL.

This clonotype was seen repeatedly, ten times or more. The chain is built from TRBV5-1 and TRBJ2-3; perhaps TRBD2 as D (6 bases). Germline loops: CDR1 SGHRS, CDR2 YFSETQ. This CDR3 has 15 residues. V lost 2 bases and J lost 4, with 14 bases in between. The CDR3 is CASSFRGTEADTQYF. In nucleotides, the CDR3 is TGCGCCAGCAGCTTTCGCGGGACTGAGGCAGATACGCAGTATTTT.

In its sample, this clonotype was seen many times. This sequence joins TRBV6-1 and TRBJ2-7; 8 bases fit TRBD2. Germline lookup yields CDR1 MNHNS and CDR2 SASEGT. The CDR3 has 15 amino acids. The V segment lost 4 bases and the J segment 0 bases; nucleotides outside the gene matches: 5. The CDR3 DNA reads TGTGCCAGCAGTGCCTCGACTAGCGCCTCCTACGAGCAGTACTTC. Translating it yields CASSASTSASYEQYF.

A word on this clonotype: Being one base from a much bigger clone, this may be a read error. The chain uses TRBV20-1 and TRBJ2-7, with 10 bases aligning to TRBD2. Germline V gene sequence: CDR1 DFQATT, CDR2 SNEGSKA (reference sequence). The length of the CDR3 is 13 residues. Here the CDR3 reads CSTLAGGSYERYF. The CDR3 DNA is TGCAGTACTTTAGCGGGAGGTTCCTACGAGCGGTACTTC.

This clonotype was seen a handful of times. The genes are TRBV10-3 and TRBJ2-7; D may be TRBD2 (5 bases). This CDR3 is 11 amino acids long. Trimming stripped 6 bases from V and 5 bases from J, with 8 bases between. The germline V gene encodes CDR1 ENHRY and CDR2 SYGVKD. The CDR3 reads CAIRVANEQYF. The CDR3 DNA reads TGTGCCATCAGGGTAGCGAACGAGCAGTACTTC.

The chain has TRBV5-1 and TRBJ2-5, with 11 positions matching TRBD2. Trimming at V came to 4 bases and at J to 0 bases, leaving 5 bases not matched to a gene. Germline loops: CDR1 SGHRS, CDR2 YFSETQ. The CDR3 contains 16 residues. CDR3 sequence: CASSRTSGSDQETQYF. The DNA of the CDR3 is TGCGCCAGCAGCCGTACTAGCGGGAGCGACCAAGAGACCCAGTACTTC.

The chain has TRBV9 and TRBJ2-3, with D possibly matching TRBD1 (6 bases). The CDR3 is 13 amino acids. Germline CDR1 is SGDLS and CDR2 is YYNGEE. V was clipped by 0 bases and J by 5 bases, with 7 bases between them. The CDR3 DNA reads as TGTGCCAGCAGCGTAGTGGGACAAGATACGCAGTATTTT. Amino acids: CASSVVGQDTQYF.

This clonotype was counted many times. This rearrangement joins TRBV3-1 to TRBJ2-4; 7 bases line up with TRBD2. Germline CDR1 is LGHDT and CDR2 is YNNKEL (reference sequence). CDR3 length: 16 amino acids. After removal of 1 base from V and 6 bases from J, the junction contained 9 bases not matched to a gene. CDR3 protein: CASSQVWTPSGNIQYF. The CDR3 DNA sequence: TGTGCCAGCAGCCAAGTATGGACCCCTAGCGGAAACATTCAGTACTTC.

This clonotype was counted only a few times. The chain combines TRBV20-1 with TRBJ2-1, with a weak D call TRBD1 (6 bases). CDR3 length: 13 amino acids. The V end was cut by 3 bases, the J end by 8 bases, with 14 bases between. CDR1 and CDR2 from the germline V gene are DFQATT and SNEGSKA (reference sequence). This chain's CDR3 is CSASKGVSYEQFF. The CDR3 DNA sequence: TGCAGTGCTAGCAAGGGGGTAAGCTATGAGCAGTTCTTC.

This clonotype has a count of ten or more. The V gene is TRBV27, the J gene TRBJ2-6; TRBD1 matches at 10 bases. Trimming removed 6 bases from V and 2 bases from J; junction bases left unmatched: 1. CDR1 is MNHEY, CDR2 SMNVEV, per germline (reference sequence). The CDR3 has 15 residues. The CDR3 reads CASRTGGTGANVLTF. For the CDR3, the DNA is TGTGCCAGCAGGACAGGGGGCACTGGGGCCAACGTCCTGACTTTC.

This clonotype occurred once. The rearrangement links TRBV4-1 to TRBJ1-5; D is possibly TRBD1 (5 bases). CDR3 length: 15 residues. CDR1 is MGHRA, CDR2 YSYEKL, per germline. V lost 1 base to trimming and J lost 7 bases, with 14 bases between them. DNA of the CDR3: TGCGCCAGCAGCCAAGTTTTTACAGGTCGCCAGCCCCAGCATTTT. Protein: CASSQVFTGRQPQHF.

This chain links TRBV10-3 with TRBJ2-7; D unclear. The CDR3 consists of 11 residues. Per the germline V gene, CDR1 is ENHRY and CDR2 is SYGVKD. V gave up 4 bases and J gave up 3 bases, with 4 bases separating them. CDR3 protein: CAISVDYEQYF. DNA for the CDR3: TGTGCCATCAGTGTCGACTACGAGCAGTACTTC.

This clonotype was detected a few times. V usage is TRBV6-1 and J usage is TRBJ2-7; maybe TRBD2 (5 bases). Germline V gene lookup returns CDR1 MNHNS and CDR2 SASEGT. Deletions cut 5 bases from V and 5 bases from J, with 19 bases between. The CDR3 spans 15 residues. CDR3 protein: CASSYAPGYEDEQYF. The CDR3 nucleotides are TGTGCCAGCAGTTATGCGCCGGGATATGAGGACGAGCAGTACTTC.

In this sample, this clonotype turned up many times. The chain links TRBV7-9 to TRBJ2-5; D may be TRBD1 or TRBD2 (5 bases each). Germline V lookup: CDR1 SEHNR, CDR2 FQNEAQ (reference sequence). CDR3 size: 13 residues. V was shortened by 3 bases and J by 1 base, with 6 bases between the two germline ends. The CDR3 region is CASSLGTQETQYF. As DNA, the CDR3 is TGTGCCAGCAGCTTGGGGACCCAAGAGACCCAGTACTTC.

This clonotype was detected only a few times. The rearrangement links TRBV5-5 to TRBJ1-1; D uncertain. V was pared by 0 bases and J by 8 bases, with 14 bases between. This CDR3 spans 14 amino acids. Per the germline V gene, CDR1 is SGHKS and CDR2 is YYEKEE (reference sequence). CDR3 DNA: TGTGCCAGCAGCTTGGTAAGAGTAGCCCTGGAAGCTTTCTTT. It specifies CASSLVRVALEAFF. Full variable domain (remainder filled in from reference TRBV5-5 and TRBJ1-1): DAGVTQSPTHLIKTRGQQVTLRCSPISGHKSVSWYQQVLGQGPQFIFQYYEKEERGRGNFPDRFSARQFPNYSSELNVNALLLGDSALYLCASSLVRVALEAFFGQGTRLTVV.